What follows describes a single TCR beta chain. This clone's antigen is unknown. No per-base quality is available; no much larger clone lies one base away. To be included, a participant needed at least one PBMC sample from before ART initiation plus at least two post-ART samples. Every participant with HIV received treatment in the United States of America. Before DNA extraction, cryopreserved samples containing about 0.95-10 million PBMC were thawed and washed. At the time of the earliest PBMC sample for each participant with HIV, ages ranged from about 23 to 60 years. PBMC samples from each participant spanned 1-4 timepoints before ART initiation and 2-8 timepoints after ART initiation, with a median of 7 samples. For every participant, serial HIV viral load, CD4+ T-cell count, ART history and demographic data were obtained. Using a Qiagen kit on a QIAcube, genomic DNA was extracted from unsorted PBMC, with samples processed in batches of 12.

The immunoSEQ hsTCRB v3.0 assay was used at survey level resolution to sequence the TRB variable region. The target sequencing depth for TRB was about 40,000-55,000 T-cell genomes per sample. TRB libraries were pooled and sequenced on an Illumina MiSeq using a v3 150-cycle kit. The original pipeline was this. Repertoire analysis was run in R within a reproducible Nextflow workflow that covered QC, data transformation and analysis. Custom analyses were implemented in LymphoSeq2, an R package for AIRR-Seq data exploration. A few samples yielding fewer than 5000 total TRB sequences were excluded, leaving 188 analyzed HIV repertoires. Among the 180 to 200 HIV repertoires that were kept, 59 were collected before ART initiation and 120 to 140 were collected after ART initiation. Each repertoire was downsampled to 5000 TRB nucleotide sequences, and summary statistics were averaged across 100 downsampling iterations. TRB sequences were retained for analysis only if CDR3 regions of at least seven amino acids were present. Two measures captured diversity: a Shannon entropy-derived clonality score and the Gini coefficient. In the repertoire networks, any two of the top 5000 CDR3 amino acid sequences were linked whenever the two sequences differed by an edit distance of one. For TRB CDR3 amino acid sequences, antigen specificity groups and MHC restriction were predicted with GLIPH2. To flag known CMV, EBV, HIV or tissue antigen associations, CDR3 amino acid sequences were matched against VDJdb and McPAS-TCR. Pre-ART, post-ART and control groups were compared with Wilcoxon signed-rank tests and Holm-Bonferroni correction. TCRdb's version of the immuneACCESS table is confined to in-frame rearrangements and falls short of the full clone set. An unresolved V gene accounts for under half of the shortfall where checked; the remainder is of unknown origin. The DNA gave D and trimming, while V, J and clone size come from that table. This sample lists around 40,000 clones; 70% to 90% were detected once. 10% to 13% of the sample comes from the top ten.

Based on the germline V gene, the CDR1 and CDR2 sequences are SGHAT and FQNNGV. Unmatched junction bases come to 9, with V trimmed by 6 bases and J by 3 bases. The CDR3 runs 16 amino acids, cysteine and phenylalanine included. The read is trimmed to its CDR3 DNA, 48 bases read in frame from base 1. These data come from a study of long-term antiretroviral therapy in people with HIV (dated by TCRdb to 2021 to 2024). Looking at the study overall: Collection of the earliest samples took place about a decade ahead of the 2015 WHO recommendation for immediate ART, at a time when ART was typically delayed until CD4 counts fell. A retrospective serial study tested whether ART initiation and durable HIV suppression were associated with changes in peripheral blood TRB repertoire composition and diversity. A total of around 200 cryopreserved PBMC samples were contributed to the cohort by 30 adults with confirmed HIV infection, with samples collected serially over a mean of roughly six years (range 1-12). Of the approximately 32 participants with HIV, approximately 11 were female. Test extractions of a monoclonal T-cell line alongside some 35 polyclonal samples showed no cross-contamination during QIAcube processing.

The research as a whole found: Expanded TRB clones identified before ART initiation dominated the repertoire across all time points, though the dominance fluctuated and decreased in many PLHIV after ART. Because pre-ART samples had limited cell numbers, unsorted PBMC were profiled rather than sorted CD4+ and CD8+ T cells. The samples span the years 2004 to 2017, and the ART regimens used may be less effective than current regimens. CDR3 length ranges in HIV repertoires were narrower than in controls, and network structure suggested an antigen-experienced repertoire with only a slight naive shift after ART. ART initiation was associated with a significant increase in TRB diversity, but diversity stayed significantly below transplant donor controls even after long-term ART. Owing to limited PBMC availability, only the TCR beta chain was sequenced, without alpha chain pairing. No data were available on ART adherence, viral resistance or therapy changes, limiting inferences about post-ART repertoire changes.

The rearrangement joined TRBV11-2 to TRBJ2-3, with 10 junctional bases fitting TRBD2. The receptor's source is a young man with HIV. Sequenced material: unsorted PBMCs, taken 2.2 years after starting antiretroviral therapy. The CDR3 in this case is CASRHPTSGDTDTQYF. Here is the DNA: TGTGCCAGCAGGCATCCCACTAGCGGGGATACAGATACGCAGTATTTT.